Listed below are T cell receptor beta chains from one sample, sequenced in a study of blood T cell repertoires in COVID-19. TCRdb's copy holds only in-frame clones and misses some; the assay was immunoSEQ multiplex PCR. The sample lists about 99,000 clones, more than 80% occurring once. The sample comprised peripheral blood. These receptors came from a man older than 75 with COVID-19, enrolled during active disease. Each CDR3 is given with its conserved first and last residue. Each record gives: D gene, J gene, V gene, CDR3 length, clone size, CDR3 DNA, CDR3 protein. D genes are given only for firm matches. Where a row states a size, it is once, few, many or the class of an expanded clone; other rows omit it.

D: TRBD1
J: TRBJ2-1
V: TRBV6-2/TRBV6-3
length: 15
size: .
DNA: TGTGCCAGCACCCCTCCCGGACAGGGGTACAATGAGCAGTTCTTC
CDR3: CASTPPGQGYNEQFF

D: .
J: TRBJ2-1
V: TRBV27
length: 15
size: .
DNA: TGTGCCAGCAGTTTTTTTCAGGGGCCCTACAATGAGCAGTTCTTC
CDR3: CASSFFQGPYNEQFF

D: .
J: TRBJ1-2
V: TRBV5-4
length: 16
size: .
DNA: TGTGCCAGCAGCTCCACCCGGCGGGGGGCAGACTATGGCTACACCTTC
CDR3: CASSSTRRGADYGYTF

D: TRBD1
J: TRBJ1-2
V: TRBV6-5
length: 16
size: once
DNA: TGTGCCAGCAGTTACTCCTCGGACAGGGTGGACTATGGCTACACCTTC
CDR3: CASSYSSDRVDYGYTF

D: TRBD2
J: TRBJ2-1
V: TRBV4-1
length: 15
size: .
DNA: TGCGCCAGCAGCAGAGGGACTAGCGGGTACAATGAGCAGTTCTTC
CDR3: CASSRGTSGYNEQFF

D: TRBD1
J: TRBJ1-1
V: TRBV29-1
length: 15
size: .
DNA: TGCAGCGTTGCCCAGCCGACAGGGATGAACACTGAAGCTTTCTTT
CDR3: CSVAQPTGMNTEAFF

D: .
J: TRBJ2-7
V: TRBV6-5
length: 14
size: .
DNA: TGTGCCAGCAGCCAGGACACAATAACCTACGAGCAGTACTTC
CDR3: CASSQDTITYEQYF

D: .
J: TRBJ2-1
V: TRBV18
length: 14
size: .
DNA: TGTGCCAGCTCACCACCATCCCAGTACAATGAGCAGTTCTTC
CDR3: CASSPPSQYNEQFF

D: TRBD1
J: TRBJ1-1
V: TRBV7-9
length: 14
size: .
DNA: TGTGCCAGCAGCTTAGCGGGGGGACAGGGTCTGGCTTTCTTT
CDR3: CASSLAGGQGLAFF

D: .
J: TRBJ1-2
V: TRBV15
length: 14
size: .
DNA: TGTGCCACCAGCAGAGGGTCAGGGGCAGGTGGCTACACCTTC
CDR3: CATSRGSGAGGYTF

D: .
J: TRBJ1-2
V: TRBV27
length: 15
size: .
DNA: TGTGCCAGCAGTACTGGTCCGTGGAGCCCCTATGGCTACACCTTC
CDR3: CASSTGPWSPYGYTF